A single sample is the source of the 18 T cell receptor beta chains below, sequenced in a study of blood T cell repertoires in COVID-19. The assay was immunoSEQ multiplex PCR, and TCRdb's table has in-frame clones only and misses some. Found here are around 78,000 clones, around nine tenths of them singletons; the top ten hold about 2.1%. The specimen sequenced was peripheral blood. The receptors derive from an older woman with acute or convalescent COVID-19.

The V and J genes are TRBV6-6 and TRBJ1-2, with a tentative D call TRBD1 (5 bases). Germline V gives CDR1 MNHNY, CDR2 SVGAGI (reference sequence). The length of the CDR3 is 14 residues. V was cut by 9 bases and J by 3 bases, with 17 bases left in between. The CDR3 protein is CASHPGGYYYGYTF. DNA for the CDR3: TGTGCCAGTCACCCGGGGGGTTATTACTATGGCTACACCTTC.

The chain carries TRBV27 and TRBJ2-2, with D maybe TRBD1 (6 bases). The V end lost 3 bases, the J end lost 5 bases, and 10 bases lay between the germline ends. Germline V gives CDR1 MNHEY, CDR2 SMNVEV (reference sequence). The length of the CDR3 is 14 residues. For the CDR3, the DNA is TGTGCCAGCAGTTTCGGGACAAAAACCGGGGAGCTGTTTTTT. Amino acids: CASSFGTKTGELFF.

V gene TRBV11-3 combines with J gene TRBJ2-5, with 7 bases matching TRBD1. Germline V lookup: CDR1 SGHNT, CDR2 YENEEA. CDR3 length equals 13 residues. V lost 3 bases, J lost 5 bases, and 3 bases stayed unmatched. For the CDR3, the DNA is TGTGCCAGCAGCTTGGCAGGGGGTGAGACCCAGTACTTC. Its protein product is CASSLAGGETQYF.

This clone has more than one count but fewer than ten. The chain combines TRBV19 with TRBJ1-5; D uncertain. The V end lost 5 bases, the J end lost 0 bases, and 5 bases lay between the germline ends. Germline lookup yields CDR1 LNHDA and CDR2 SQIVND (reference sequence). CDR3 length equals 13 residues. As DNA, the CDR3 is TGTGCCAGTAGTCTGTCTAGCAATCAGCCCCAGCATTTT. Amino acids: CASSLSSNQPQHF.

The V gene is TRBV7-3, the J gene TRBJ2-7, with TRBD1 matching 10 bases. CDR1 is SGHTA and CDR2 is FQGTGA in the germline V gene. Trimming at V came to 8 bases and at J to 4 bases, leaving 8 bases not matched to a gene. The CDR3 consists of 14 residues. The CDR3 region is CASSAGTGEYEQYF. DNA of the CDR3: TGTGCCAGCTCGGCCGGGACAGGGGAGTACGAGCAGTACTTC.

J is TRBJ2-7 and V is TRBV6-2 or TRBV6-3, with a tentative D call TRBD2 (6 bases). Germline lookup yields CDR1 MNHEY and CDR2 SVGEGT. V gave up 6 bases and J gave up 1 base, with 16 bases separating them. The CDR3 spans 15 residues. The CDR3 protein is CASSTSGTASYEQYF. The CDR3 nucleotides are TGTGCCAGCAGCACGTCCGGGACTGCGTCCTACGAGCAGTACTTC.

CDR3 nucleotides: TGCGCCAGCAGCTACCCCAGGGAAGGCACTGAAGCTTTCTTT. It translates to CASSYPREGTEAFF. V and J are TRBV5-1 and TRBJ1-1, with a tentative D call TRBD1 (5 bases). Germline V lookup: CDR1 SGHRS, CDR2 YFSETQ. This CDR3 is built from 14 residues. V shed 3 bases and J shed 4 bases, with 13 bases lying between them.

This chain joins TRBV18 and TRBJ2-5; TRBD1 might be the D (6 bases). This CDR3 is built from 15 residues. The V and J ends lost 8 bases and 2 bases respectively, with 18 bases between them. Germline assignment: CDR1 KGHSH and CDR2 LQKENI. The CDR3: CASGAWGTKQETQYF. The CDR3 coding sequence is TGTGCCAGCGGCGCTTGGGGGACAAAACAAGAGACCCAGTACTTC.

This clone was counted only a few times. The gene calls are TRBV6-4 and TRBJ1-2; unclear D gene. The germline CDR1 and CDR2 sequences are MRHNA and SNTAGT. The CDR3 contains 16 residues. Trimming shortened V by 4 bases and J by 3 bases, and 18 bases separated the two germline ends. In nucleotides, the CDR3 is TGTGCCAGCAGTGTCTCCGTCGAGTCGACTGACTATGGCTACACCTTC. Translating it yields CASSVSVESTDYGYTF.

The V and J genes are TRBV7-8 and TRBJ2-3, with 14 bases lining up with TRBD2. The ends lost 4 bases at V and 4 bases at J; junction bases unmatched: 7. The CDR3 extends over 17 amino acids. From germline, CDR1 is SGHVS and CDR2 FQNEAQ. The CDR3 DNA reads as TGTGCCAGCAGCTCTCGACTAGCGGGAGGGGACGCAGATACGCAGTATTTT. Its translation: CASSSRLAGGDADTQYF.

This chain links TRBV7-2 with TRBJ2-3; no firm D call. V gave up 0 bases and J gave up 4 bases, with 5 bases separating them. Germline V CDR1 and CDR2: SGHTA, FQGNSA. There are 13 residues in the CDR3. CDR3 protein: CASSLARADTQYF. In DNA, the CDR3 is TGTGCCAGCAGCTTAGCGAGAGCAGATACGCAGTATTTT.

The J gene is TRBJ1-1, the V gene TRBV7-6, with 8 bases lining up with TRBD1. The germline CDR1 and CDR2 sequences are SGHVS and FNYEAQ. This CDR3 comprises 14 residues. V lost 2 bases and J lost 3; bases outside the gene matches: 2. The CDR3 protein is CASSLTGGDTEAFF. As DNA, the CDR3 is TGTGCCAGCAGCTTAACAGGGGGGGACACTGAAGCTTTCTTT. The full variable domain, its missing parts supplied by reference TRBV7-6 and TRBJ1-1, is GAGVSQSPRYKVTKRGQDVALRCDPISGHVSLYWYRQALGQGPEFLTYFNYEAQQDKSGLPNDRFSAERPEGSISTLTIQRTEQRDSAMYRCASSLTGGDTEAFFGQGTRLTVV.

This chain connects TRBV27 to TRBJ2-7; tentatively, D is TRBD2 (6 bases). V was clipped by 0 bases and J by 2 bases, with 11 bases between them. Germline values: CDR1 MNHEY, CDR2 SMNVEV (reference sequence). The length of the CDR3 is 15 residues. The CDR3 here is CASSLSSGAPYEQYF. The CDR3 DNA reads TGTGCCAGCAGTTTATCTAGCGGAGCCCCCTACGAGCAGTACTTC.

The V gene is TRBV9, the J gene TRBJ2-1; D remains ambiguous. The CDR3 is 14 residues long. The V end was cut by 2 bases, the J end by 5 bases, with 11 bases between. Germline V gene data show CDR1 as SGDLS and CDR2 as YYNGEE. The CDR3 sequence: CASSVHSKDNEQFF. DNA of the CDR3: TGTGCCAGCAGCGTTCACAGCAAGGACAATGAGCAGTTCTTC.

This clone appeared a single time. In DNA form, the CDR3 reads TGTGCCAGCAGTTTCTCTCCCAGCGGGGCGAACACCGGGGAGCTGTTTTTT. Protein sequence: CASSFSPSGANTGELFF. The rearrangement joins TRBV27 to TRBJ2-2; the match to TRBD2 covers 7 bases. The germline gives CDR1 MNHEY, CDR2 SMNVEV (reference sequence). This CDR3 contains 17 residues. V dropped 3 bases and J dropped 0; count of bases not matched to a gene: 7.

V is TRBV2 and J is TRBJ2-5; D remains unclear. The CDR3 is made up of 15 amino acids. Germline lookup yields CDR1 SNHLY and CDR2 FYNNEI. Trimming left V 7 bases short and J 1 base short, with 16 bases between. Here the CDR3 DNA reads TGTGCCAGCAAATATAGTACCCTTACCCAAGAGACCCAGTACTTC. Protein product: CASKYSTLTQETQYF.

The genes are TRBV7-9 and TRBJ2-5; 7 positions agree with TRBD1. This CDR3 has 15 residues. V lost 5 bases and J lost 2; bases outside the gene matches: 8. In germline, CDR1 is SEHNR, CDR2 FQNEAQ (reference sequence). The CDR3 DNA follows: TGTGCCAGCAGCCCCCTGACAGGGACGCAAGAGACCCAGTACTTC. This sequence encodes CASSPLTGTQETQYF.

A note on this clone: Other DNA variants within this sample encode the same CDR3. This chain connects TRBV5-1 to TRBJ1-1; D is unclear. Trimming stripped 0 bases from V and 0 bases from J, with 3 bases between. Germline loops: CDR1 SGHRS, CDR2 YFSETQ. The length of the CDR3 is 13 residues. CDR3 amino acids: CASSLGLNTEAFF. In DNA form, the CDR3 reads TGCGCCAGCAGCTTGGGGCTGAACACTGAAGCTTTCTTT.